This entry concerns a single TCR beta chain. What it recognizes is unknown. V was pared by 0 bases and J by 3 bases, with 6 bases between. The CDR3 has 13 residues. CDR1 and CDR2 (germline): MGHRA, YSYEKL. Uncontrolled infection, other autoimmune disease, pregnancy or lactation led to exclusion. Each 10 ml fresh peripheral blood draw supplied the PBMCs. This sample is drawn from a study of T cells in Graves' hyperthyroidism and ophthalmopathy. Whole-study findings and limits: Patients with ophthalmopathy were separated from those with stable hyperthyroidism by a 13 V-J model.

RNA transcripts served as the template for amplifying TCR beta CDR3 regions. TCR CDR3 underwent first-round RT-PCR with the HTBI primer set. Each CDR3 protein gets one entry after TCRdb re-called the multiplex PCR reads with MiXCR. The sample has more than 550,000 distinct CDR3 sequences, roughly a sixth seen once. This chain uses TRBV4-1 with TRBJ2-7; D ambiguous. Sequencing was performed on blood. This TCR was recovered from a woman in her forties or fifties with Graves' hyperthyroidism that later progressed to Graves' ophthalmopathy. The CDR3 DNA is TGCGCCAGCAGCCAAGAAGGCGGCTACGAGCAGTACTTC. Amino acids: CASSQEGGYEQYF.